The 2 T cell receptor beta chains given below trace back to one sample, sequenced in a study of T cell changes during pregnancy in multiple sclerosis. Assay: immunoSEQ multiplex PCR; the TCRdb copy retains only in-frame clones and omits some. The repertoire holds fewer than 85,000 clones, with approximately 90% as singletons. The sequencing used peripheral blood, collected in the first trimester of pregnancy. All receptors come from a female donor in good health, enrolled as a control in a pregnancy study.

The V call is TRBV10-3, the J call TRBJ2-1, with D perhaps TRBD2 (6 bases). The CDR3 loop spans 14 amino acids. From germline, CDR1 is ENHRY and CDR2 SYGVKD. The V end was cut by 6 bases, the J end by 5 bases, with 14 bases between. The CDR3 protein is CAIRRRADDNEQFF. CDR3 DNA sequence: TGTGCCATCAGGAGGAGGGCCGACGACAATGAGCAGTTCTTC.

This chain links TRBV7-9 with TRBJ2-5; D possibly corresponds to TRBD2 (6 bases). Germline CDR1 SEHNR, CDR2 FQNEAQ (reference sequence). The CDR3 covers 14 residues. With 5 bases removed from V and 5 bases from J, the gap between germline ends came to 15 bases. The CDR3 loop reads CASSQRAGMETQYF. CDR3 DNA: TGTGCCAGCAGCCAGCGGGCAGGGATGGAGACCCAGTACTTC.